This T cell receptor beta chain derives from a study of sequential checkpoint blockade in melanoma. Regarding treatment: randomized to nivolumab then ipilimumab (arm A) or the reverse (arm B). TCRdb keeps only in-frame clones here, not all; method: immunoSEQ multiplex PCR. The table includes approximately 40,000 clones, 80% to 90% detected once. The germline CDR1 and CDR2 sequences are MGHRA and YSYEKL. J gave up 5 bases and V 1 base, and 7 bases lay outside the gene matches. The CDR3 is made up of 16 amino acids. The sequenced sample was CD8+ T cells sorted from blood (inferred from file names), obtained from a patient given nivolumab and ipilimumab in sequence. The TCR comes from a human donor with melanoma. The genes are TRBV4-1 and TRBJ2-5, with TRBD1 matching 10 bases. CDR3 sequence (DNA): TGCGCCAGCAGCCAAGTCGAGACAGGGGGCTCGGAGACCCAGTACTTC. Amino acids: CASSQVETGGSETQYF.